The 23 T cell receptor beta chains listed next were all sequenced from one sample in a study of shared clonotypes between healthy human individuals. Clones were sequenced by immunoSEQ multiplex PCR, and TCRdb holds only the in-frame ones, with some missing. The data hold 600,000 to 750,000 clones, with less than 95% observed a single time. Sequencing input: memory CD8+ T cells from PBMCs. Regarding subset: CD45RO+ cells pooled with CCR7-negative TemRA cells. Every receptor here comes from a man in his late teens or twenties in good health. Some clones in this sample may be carry-over from other donors' samples.

The CDR3 DNA reads TGTGCCAGCAGTTATCACAGGGCGAACACTGAAGCTTTCTTT. Encoded protein: CASSYHRANTEAFF. V usage is TRBV6-5 and J usage is TRBJ1-1, with TRBD1 as a possible D gene (6 bases). Trimming left V 3 bases short and J 1 base short, with 9 bases between. In germline, CDR1 is MNHEY, CDR2 SVGAGI. This CDR3 comprises 14 residues.

The V gene is TRBV7-8, the J gene TRBJ2-7; D is perhaps TRBD2 (6 bases). V shed 1 base and J shed 4 bases, with 23 bases lying between them. Germline CDR1 and CDR2: SGHVS and FQNEAQ. This CDR3 has 18 amino acids. The CDR3 DNA sequence: TGTGCCAGCAGCTTAGTCCCTTATGGGCTAGCGCTTTTATACGAGCAGTACTTC. Translated, it gives CASSLVPYGLALLYEQYF.

This chain uses TRBV29-1 with TRBJ2-5; D is unresolved. The J call may be mistaken, given a closer DNA end match to TRBJ2-7. The CDR3 contains 12 residues. Germline CDR1 is SQVTM and CDR2 is ANQGSEA. The DNA for the CDR3 is TGCAGCGGGGTTGGCTTCTCCTACGAGCAGTACTTC. Its translation: CSGVGFSYEQYF.

This sequence joins TRBV7-9 and TRBJ2-5, with D possibly TRBD1 on 6 matching bases. The CDR3 has 14 amino acids. From germline, CDR1 is SEHNR and CDR2 FQNEAQ (reference sequence). Trimming cost V 4 bases and J 2 bases, with 11 bases left between them. Here the CDR3 DNA reads TGTGCCAGCAGCTCAGGGACACGACAAGAGACCCAGTACTTC. This translates into CASSSGTRQETQYF.

This sequence joins TRBV6-5 and TRBJ2-7, with D maybe TRBD2 (6 bases). V gave up 6 bases and J gave up 6 bases, with 18 bases separating them. Germline loops: CDR1 MNHEY, CDR2 SVGAGI. This CDR3 has 14 residues. The CDR3 DNA reads as TGTGCCAGCAGGAGGAGGGCCGAGGTGGGCGAGCAGTACTTC. Translation: CASRRRAEVGEQYF.

This chain links TRBV4-3 with TRBJ1-5; possible D gene TRBD1, 6 bases. Trimming took off 0 bases at V and 6 bases at J, with 12 bases between the two ends. Germline V gives CDR1 LGHNA, CDR2 YSLEER. The CDR3 totals 15 residues. The DNA of the CDR3 is TGCGCCAGCAGCCAAGACAGGAGGGGGGCTCAGCCCCAGCATTTT. Translation: CASSQDRRGAQPQHF.

The chain couples TRBV4-3 to TRBJ2-3; TRBD2 agrees at 15 bases. Trimming removed 0 bases from V and 0 bases from J; junction bases left unmatched: 7. The germline CDR1 and CDR2 sequences are LGHNA and YSLEER. The CDR3 has 20 amino acids. The CDR3 protein is CASSQEFLGTSGRSTDTQYF. The CDR3 DNA reads TGCGCCAGCAGCCAAGAATTCCTCGGGACTAGCGGGAGGAGCACAGATACGCAGTATTTT.

This clone was counted only a few times. The chain combines TRBV7-7 with TRBJ2-2; D unresolved. Trimming took off 0 bases at V and 5 bases at J, with 4 bases between the two ends. The CDR3 contains 13 residues. From germline, CDR1 is SSHAT and CDR2 FNYEAQ (reference sequence). The CDR3 region has the DNA TGTGCCAGCAGCTTAGCAGGGACCGGGGAGCTGTTTTTT. This translates into CASSLAGTGELFF.

Note on this clone: This specimen includes other DNA sequences encoding the same CDR3. The rearrangement links TRBV9 to TRBJ2-1; D unresolved. The CDR3 sequence is 14 residues long. Looked up from germline, CDR1 is SGDLS and CDR2 is YYNGEE. V dropped 3 bases and J dropped 0 bases, with 7 bases sitting between them. The CDR3 sequence is CASSADSSYNEQFF. In DNA form, the CDR3 reads TGTGCCAGCAGCGCCGATAGCTCCTACAATGAGCAGTTCTTC.

The chain couples TRBV29-1 to TRBJ2-7; perhaps TRBD1 as D (6 bases). CDR1 SQVTM and CDR2 ANQGSEA come from the germline V gene. There are 13 residues in the CDR3. V was cut by 2 bases and J by 6 bases, with 14 bases left in between. CDR3: CSVEPGQGFEQYF. The CDR3 DNA follows: TGCAGCGTTGAACCCGGGCAGGGGTTCGAGCAGTACTTC.

V gene TRBV5-6 combines with J gene TRBJ2-5, with D hard to call. The end of the DNA aligns better with TRBJ2-7, so the J call may be wrong. The CDR3 length is 11 residues. Germline V lookup: CDR1 SGHDT, CDR2 YYEEEE. CDR3 DNA sequence: TGTGCCAGCAGCTTCGGTTACGAGCAGTACTTC. As protein: CASSFGYEQYF.

The V and J genes are TRBV4-1 and TRBJ2-1; D is perhaps TRBD1 (5 bases). Trimming left V 2 bases short and J 3 bases short, with 14 bases between. CDR3 size: 16 residues. Germline V gene data show CDR1 as MGHRA and CDR2 as YSYEKL. The CDR3 protein is CASSQTIAGLYNEQFF. CDR3 sequence (DNA): TGCGCCAGCAGCCAAACTATAGCAGGGCTCTACAATGAGCAGTTCTTC.

With regard to this clone: Different DNA sequences within this sample yield the same CDR3. V usage is TRBV6-5 and J usage is TRBJ2-3; D is unresolved. Germline V gives CDR1 MNHEY, CDR2 SVGAGI. This CDR3 spans 13 amino acids. V lost 2 bases and J 1 base, leaving 4 bases between the germline ends. CDR3 protein: CASSYRGTDTQYF. The CDR3, as DNA: TGTGCCAGCAGTTACAGGGGCACAGATACGCAGTATTTT.

The rearrangement uses TRBV27 and TRBJ1-2; weak D call: TRBD1 (6 bases). CDR1 and CDR2 from the germline V gene are MNHEY and SMNVEV (reference sequence). This CDR3 contains 14 residues. Deletions cut 4 bases from V and 4 bases from J, with 13 bases between. The DNA of the CDR3 is TGTGCCAGCAGTTCTCAGGACAGAATCTATGGCTACACCTTC. It specifies CASSSQDRIYGYTF.

The chain joins TRBV27 to TRBJ2-1, with TRBD2 identical over 8 bases. Germline V gene data show CDR1 as MNHEY and CDR2 as SMNVEV (reference sequence). CDR3 length equals 17 residues. V was clipped by 5 bases and J by 0 bases; unmatched bases: 9. This CDR3 is CASSPETSVSSYNEQFF. DNA of the CDR3: TGTGCCAGCAGTCCGGAGACTAGCGTGAGCTCCTACAATGAGCAGTTCTTC.

The chain uses TRBV9 and TRBJ2-3; 8 bases are a match to TRBD2. The V segment lost 0 bases and the J segment 0 bases; nucleotides outside the gene matches: 6. Germline CDR1 SGDLS, CDR2 YYNGEE. The CDR3 contains 17 residues. This chain's CDR3 is CASSVGGASGSTDTQYF. The CDR3 DNA reads TGTGCCAGCAGCGTAGGCGGGGCTAGCGGGAGCACAGATACGCAGTATTTT.

The J gene is TRBJ1-1, the V gene TRBV2; a possible D gene is TRBD1 (6 bases). Germline lookup yields CDR1 SNHLY and CDR2 FYNNEI. This CDR3 spans 15 amino acids. V lost 4 bases and J 5 bases, leaving 17 bases between the germline ends. The CDR3: CASSAPEGVVTEAFF. DNA for the CDR3: TGTGCCAGCAGTGCCCCCGAGGGGGTAGTTACTGAAGCTTTCTTT.

This clone was recorded once. The chain has TRBV27 and TRBJ1-5; D perhaps matches TRBD1 (6 bases). V was cut by 2 bases and J by 15 bases, with 29 bases left in between. This CDR3 spans 17 amino acids. Per the germline V gene, CDR1 is MNHEY and CDR2 is SMNVEV (reference sequence). The CDR3 region is CASSLHTPRQGPRALHF. The CDR3 DNA follows: TGTGCCAGCAGTTTACATACGCCCAGGCAGGGGCCAAGAGCTCTGCATTTT.

The J gene is TRBJ1-4, the V gene TRBV28, with D hard to call. This CDR3 contains 12 residues. CDR1 and CDR2 from the germline V gene are MDHEN and SYDVKM. V gave up 5 bases and J gave up 15 bases, with 16 bases separating them. As DNA, the CDR3 is TGTGCCAGCAGTCCTCTTCGGAGGGAAATGTTTTTT. Its protein is CASSPLRREMFF.

The chain recombines TRBV19 with TRBJ2-2; no firm D call. CDR3 length: 16 residues. Germline V gene sequence: CDR1 LNHDA, CDR2 SQIVND (reference sequence). V shed 5 bases and J shed 2 bases, with 15 bases lying between them. CDR3 loop: CASSSKSQLNTGELFF. The CDR3 nucleotides read TGTGCCAGTAGTTCCAAGAGCCAGCTCAACACCGGGGAGCTGTTTTTT.

The chain links TRBV19 to TRBJ1-1, with D tentatively TRBD1 (6 bases). V was clipped by 4 bases and J by 3 bases, with 21 bases between them. In germline, CDR1 is LNHDA, CDR2 SQIVND (reference sequence). This CDR3 is built from 17 residues. The CDR3 protein is CASSTLTFGGRYTEAFF. Here the CDR3 DNA reads TGTGCCAGTAGTACCCTGACGTTCGGGGGCAGGTACACTGAAGCTTTCTTT.

The J gene is TRBJ2-1, the V gene TRBV30; D is uncertain. Germline V gene sequence: CDR1 GTSNPN, CDR2 SVGIG (reference sequence). Trimming took off 2 bases at V and 7 bases at J, with 3 bases between the two ends. The CDR3 is 10 residues long. The CDR3 reads CAWSINEQFF. CDR3 DNA sequence: TGTGCCTGGAGTATTAATGAGCAGTTCTTC.

The CDR3 protein is CASSFARDPLLQPQHF. CDR3 bases: TGTGCCAGTAGTTTCGCCCGGGACCCCCTACTTCAGCCCCAGCATTTT. The chain has TRBV19 and TRBJ1-5, with D possibly being TRBD1 (5 bases). Trimming removed 5 bases from V and 6 bases from J, with 20 bases in between. This CDR3 region has 16 residues. Germline CDR1 and CDR2: LNHDA and SQIVND (reference sequence).